The sequence of this T cell receptor (beta chain) was determined in a study of early T cells in non-severe SARS-CoV-2 infection. TCRdb itself ran the 5' RACE reads through MiXCR, one entry per CDR3 protein. This sample has about 110,000 distinct CDR3 sequences; 9.5% to 13% occur once, and the top ten carry 3% to 3.5%. Trimming removed 8 bases from V and 0 bases from J, with 22 bases in between. The CDR3 length is 17 residues. The sequenced sample was whole blood. The rearrangement links TRBV12-3 or TRBV12-4 to TRBJ1-1, with no clear D. This TCR derives from an adult who was a healthcare worker with PCR-confirmed SARS-CoV-2 infection or an uninfected control (not recorded which). The CDR3 loop is CASGPPTKHLLNTEAFF. CDR3 nucleotide sequence: TGTGCCAGCGGACCCCCTACAAAGCACCTTTTGAACACTGAAGCTTTCTTT.